Included here is one T cell receptor beta chain sequence, with context. It has no known antigen specificity. No clone much larger than this one lies a single base away; base qualities are absent. The cohort consisted of hundreds of healthy bone marrow donors. Cohort members were all nominally healthy when sampled, although unrecorded immune exposures were likely present. The donor was CMV seronegative and belonged to the group of 352 seronegative cohort members. Every donor gave a peripheral blood sample, and the peripheral blood mononuclear cells from that sample were used for TCR beta sequencing. The Qiagen DNeasy Blood Extraction Kit was used to extract genomic DNA from the blood cell samples. The method behind the library was the immunoSEQ multiplex PCR assay. For the multiplex PCR, a mixture combining 60 forward primers for TCR Vbeta segments and 13 reverse primers for TCR Jbeta segments was used. A multiplex PCR assay on genomic DNA amplified the CDR3 region of rearranged TCR beta genes. The amplified TCR beta libraries were sequenced on the Illumina HiSeq System as 87-base-pair reads. As for the original processing: A later analysis tallied about 77 million unique TCR beta chains across the 666 repertoires, and 10 million to 11 million of those chains were shared by two or more donors. To remove PCR and sequencing errors, raw reads were error-corrected and collapsed into unique sequences using a nearest-neighbor algorithm that merged closely related sequences. Alignment of CDR3 sequences to IMGT reference sequences was used to assign V, D and J gene segments. For a sequence to be retained, at least a six-nucleotide match to both a V gene segment and a J gene segment was required. Rearrangements were classified as productive when the CDR3 lacked stop codons and remained in frame with V and J, and all other rearrangements were classified as non-productive. CDR3 was defined by IMGT convention, running from the second conserved V-encoded cysteine to the conserved J-encoded phenylalanine. Sequences without an unambiguous match to a single V gene segment were excluded from the earlier analysis of a few hundred of the donors. In an earlier analysis of about 590 of the donors, a V segment was called functional when productive rearrangements were above 56.7%, and segregating when the standard deviation between donors exceeded 5%. A statistical classification framework was built for diagnosing cytomegalovirus status from the catalog of TCR beta chain sequences. A later analysis assigned V and J genes by comparing TCR nucleotide sequences with IMGT/GENE-DB human TR gene sequences. In a later analysis, CDR3 sequences and most-parsimonious VDJ recombination scenarios were assigned using the TCRdist pipeline. A later analysis defined each TCR beta chain by its CDR3 amino acid sequence plus V-gene family, and excluded reads lacking a unique V-gene family. As a way to deal with suspected cross-contamination and a sequencing artifact, a later analysis dropped 640 or so nucleotide sequences that were highly shared and had low generation probability. A later analysis calculated a clonal expansion index for each public chain from normalized within-repertoire ranks of inferred template counts. In a later analysis, generation probabilities were computed using a VDJ recombination model fitted to out-of-frame rearrangements, and the results were checked against IGoR. A later analysis scored TCR-TCR, TCR-HLA and TCR-CMV co-occurrence with hypergeometric tests, applying a repertoire-size bias correction to TCR pairs. False discovery rates were estimated in a later analysis by permuting HLA or CMV assignments 20 times. In a later analysis, co-occurring TCRs were grouped using DBSCAN, with TCRdist sequence similarity added in when clustering inside HLA-allele-positive subsets. Repertoires with fewer than 30,000 or more than 120,000 public chains were left out of co-occurrence clustering, as were five repertoires with anomalous nucleotide sharing. Held by TCRdb, this immuneACCESS table contains in-frame sequences only and omits some clones. Under half of the omission traces to an unresolved V gene where checked; the cause of the rest is unknown. V and J calls plus clone size are reproduced from that table; the DNA served to infer D and trimming. This sample is represented by 45,000 or so clones; about three quarters of them were singletons. Of the sample, 3% to 4% falls within the top ten clones.

These data are taken from a study of cytomegalovirus exposure and HLA in healthy donors (TCRdb year 2017). Regarding the complete study: According to an earlier analysis of several hundred of the donors, roughly 180 million T cells yielded roughly 110 million unique TCR beta sequences and 250 to 350 Gb of sequence data. About 280 gigabases of sequencing data and 70 million to 100 million unique TCR sequences were included in an early release covering around 650 HLA-typed donors. Of the roughly 420 genotyped donors, more than 75% were placed in the genetic ancestry cluster associated with self-reported Caucasian donors. The study aimed to test whether cataloging public T cell receptors could reveal signatures of past pathogen exposure. The study profiled the T cell repertoires of hundreds of subjects by immunosequencing and related them to cytomegalovirus serostatus. Besides the first cohort of about 730 subjects, a separate validation cohort made up of 95 to 150 different subjects was used. To predict cytomegalovirus infection status, the study brought together high-throughput TCR immunosequencing, statistical association of individual TCRs with disease status, and machine learning. A later analysis re-examined previously published TCR beta repertoires from roughly 720 donors and added high-resolution HLA genotyping to investigate patterns of TCR occurrence. The later analysis used no new phenotypic data to find candidate immune exposures, relying instead on TCR beta sequences and their occurrence across donors. In an earlier analysis of 587 of the donors, high-throughput TCR beta sequencing was used to judge whether each TCR beta V gene segment behaved as functional or pseudogenic. Donor age, sex, ethnicity and CMV serostatus were compiled alongside the repertoire data. Genome-wide SNP genotypes for about three fifths of the 666 donors were used in a later genetic analysis, which treated that subset as a discovery cohort. All discovery cohort repertoires had been generated using a single sequencing platform. Class I and class II HLA loci were covered by the typing at four-digit resolution. The number of typed donors differed by locus: roughly 629-640 for A, B, C, DRB1 and DQB1; about 520 for DQA1; around 610 for DPA1; and 400 to 480 for DPB1. Five DR-DQ haplotypes were handled as single units for association and clustering, since linkage in the cohort was strong. Among roughly 400 genotyped donors of the cohort, an average of around 240,000 unique TCR beta nucleotide sequences were sequenced per donor, roughly 18% of them non-productive.

Broad study findings and their caveats: Compared with equally common non-associated chains, HLA-associated TCR beta chains in a later analysis were more clonally expanded and had lower generation probabilities. In this cohort, only TCR beta chains were sequenced, and detectable features were limited by the absence of alpha or paired-chain data. The presence/absence analyses assumed that sequencing depth was roughly uniform across donors, and that assumption may not be true. Compared with the roughly 670-donor mean, donors in an Asian-associated ancestry cluster had fewer N-insertions in productive TCRs, according to a later genetic analysis. At a false discovery rate of 0.05, a later analysis linked 16,951 TCR beta sequences to specific HLA alleles. A cluster of highly shared sequence variants was judged likely to be a technical artifact of the sequencing pipeline. The earlier analysis of some 560 of the donors excluded some 15 rarely observed V segments, including chromosome 9 orphons, because counts were too low. Immune exposure information for the cohort was limited to CMV serostatus. Most TCR sequences were observed very rarely across donors, whereas some public TCRs were present in many individuals. A total of 164 TCR beta chains were listed by the study as associated with cytomegalovirus. According to a later analysis, TCR association rates differed among HLA loci, with DRB1 alleles showing the most associated TCRs and HLA-C alleles showing the fewest. A further reported finding was that TCR beta sequences accurately predicted the HLA-A and HLA-B alleles for most subjects in the first cohort. A few of the identified cytomegalovirus-associated TCR beta chains were confirmed in vitro to be specific for cytomegalovirus antigens. When HLA alleles, especially DR and DQ, strongly co-occurred, TCR associations were difficult to assign to individual alleles. In both the original and validation cohorts, the classifier was reported to diagnose cytomegalovirus status with high specificity and sensitivity. In an earlier analysis of more than 450 of the donors, most TCR beta V segments were observed in productive rearrangements about 87% or about 30% of the time, broadly matching IMGT annotations. In a later analysis, several top co-occurrence clusters were reported to appear linked to parvovirus B19, influenza, CMV and Epstein-Barr virus. Linkage disequilibrium might explain the correlated functional status among segregating V segments, but an unknown experimental factor could not be excluded. Because HLA typing was missing for some donors at each locus, association tests included only the typed subset. The authors suggested that the approach could potentially be extended to other disease states and immunological phenotypes. A later genetic analysis associated a missense DCLRE1C variant with V-gene and J-gene trimming of TCR beta chains, and an independent cohort replicated the association. According to a later analysis, most CMV-associated TCR beta chains appeared to be HLA-restricted, and the HLA associations seemed to be driven largely by CMV exposure.

Input material: PBMCs. This clonotype was obtained from a woman aged 25 to 39 in good health and CMV-seronegative.

The CDR3 corresponds to CASSTPLGLADTDTQYF. The nucleotides are TGTGCCAGCAGTACTCCATTGGGACTAGCGGACACAGATACGCAGTATTTT. This chain is built from TRBV28 and TRBJ2-3, with TRBD2 identical over 11 junction bases. Compared with germline, V lacks 5 bases and J lacks 2 bases; bases without a gene match: 9. The cysteine opens and the phenylalanine closes a CDR3 of 17 amino acids. The kept DNA is CDR3 alone, 51 bases in frame from the first base. Per the germline V gene, MDHEN is the CDR1 and SYDVKM is the CDR2.